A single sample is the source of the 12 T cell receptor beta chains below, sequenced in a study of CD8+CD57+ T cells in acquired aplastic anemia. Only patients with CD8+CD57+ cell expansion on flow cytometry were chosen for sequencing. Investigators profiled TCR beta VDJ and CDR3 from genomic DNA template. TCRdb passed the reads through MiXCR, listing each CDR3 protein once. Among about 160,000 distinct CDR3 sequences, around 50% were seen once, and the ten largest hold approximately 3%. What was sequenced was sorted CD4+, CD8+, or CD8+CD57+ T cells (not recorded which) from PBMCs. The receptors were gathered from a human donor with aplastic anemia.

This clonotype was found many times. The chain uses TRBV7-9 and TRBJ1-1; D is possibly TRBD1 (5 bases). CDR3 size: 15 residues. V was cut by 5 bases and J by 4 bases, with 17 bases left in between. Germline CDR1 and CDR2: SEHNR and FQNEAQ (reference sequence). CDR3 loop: CASSPPGGGITEAFF. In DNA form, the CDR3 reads TGTGCCAGCAGCCCTCCCGGGGGAGGGATCACTGAAGCTTTCTTT.

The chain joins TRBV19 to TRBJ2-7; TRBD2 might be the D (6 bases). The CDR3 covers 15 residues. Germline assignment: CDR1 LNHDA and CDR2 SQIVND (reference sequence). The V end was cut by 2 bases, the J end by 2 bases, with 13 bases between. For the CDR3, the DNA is TGTGCCAGTAGTATATGGGGGAGGCCTACCTACGAGCAGTACTTC. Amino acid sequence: CASSIWGRPTYEQYF. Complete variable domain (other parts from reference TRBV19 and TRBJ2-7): DGGITQSPKYLFRKEGQNVTLSCEQNLNHDAMYWYRQDPGQGLRLIYYSQIVNDFQKGDIAEGYSVSREKKESFPLTVTSAQKNPTAFYLCASSIWGRPTYEQYFGPGTRLTVT.

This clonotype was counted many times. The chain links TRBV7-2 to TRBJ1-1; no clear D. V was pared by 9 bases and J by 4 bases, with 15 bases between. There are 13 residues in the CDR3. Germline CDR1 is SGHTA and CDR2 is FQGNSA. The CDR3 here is CASQKEWATEAFF. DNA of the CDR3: TGTGCCAGTCAAAAGGAGTGGGCCACTGAAGCTTTCTTT.

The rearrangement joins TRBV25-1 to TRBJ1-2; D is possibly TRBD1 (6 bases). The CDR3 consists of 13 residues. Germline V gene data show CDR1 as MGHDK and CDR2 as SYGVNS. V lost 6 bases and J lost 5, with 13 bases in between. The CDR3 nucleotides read TGTGCCAGCAGCAACCGGGGGCAATATGGCTACACCTTC. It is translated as CASSNRGQYGYTF.

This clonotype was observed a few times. CDR3 nucleotide sequence: TGTGCCAGTAGTACGGACACTTATAGCAATCAGCCCCAGCATTTT. Translation gives CASSTDTYSNQPQHF. This rearrangement joins TRBV19 to TRBJ1-5; maybe TRBD1 (5 bases). Between the trimmed V and J ends, which lost 4 bases and 0 bases, there was a span of 10 bases. The CDR3 runs 15 residues. In germline, CDR1 is LNHDA, CDR2 SQIVND (reference sequence).

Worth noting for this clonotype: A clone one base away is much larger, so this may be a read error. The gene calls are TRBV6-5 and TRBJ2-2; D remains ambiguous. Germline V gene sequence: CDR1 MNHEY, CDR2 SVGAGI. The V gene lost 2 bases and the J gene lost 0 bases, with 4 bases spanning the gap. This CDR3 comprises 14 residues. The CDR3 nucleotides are TGTGCCAGCAGTTACGGGGCGAACACCGGGGAGCTGTTTTTT. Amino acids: CASSYGANTGELFF.

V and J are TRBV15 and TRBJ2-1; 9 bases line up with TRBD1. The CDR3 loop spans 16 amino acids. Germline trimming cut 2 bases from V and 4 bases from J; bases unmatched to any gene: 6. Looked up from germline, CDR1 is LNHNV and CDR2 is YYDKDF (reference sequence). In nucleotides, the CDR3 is TGTGCCACCAGCAGAACGACAGGGGGGTCTTACAATGAGCAGTTCTTC. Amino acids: CATSRTTGGSYNEQFF.

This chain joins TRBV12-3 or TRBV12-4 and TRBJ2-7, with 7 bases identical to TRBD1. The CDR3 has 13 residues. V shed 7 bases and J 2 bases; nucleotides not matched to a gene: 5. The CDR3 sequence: CASTSGQAYEQYF. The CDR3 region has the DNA TGTGCCAGCACCTCCGGACAGGCCTACGAGCAGTACTTC.

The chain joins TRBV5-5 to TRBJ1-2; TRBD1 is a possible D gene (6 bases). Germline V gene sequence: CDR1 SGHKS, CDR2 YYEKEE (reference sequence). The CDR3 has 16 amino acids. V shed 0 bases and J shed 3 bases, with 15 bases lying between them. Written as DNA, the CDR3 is TGTGCCAGCAGCTTGGTGGAGTGGGCAGGGGACTATGGCTACACCTTC. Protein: CASSLVEWAGDYGYTF.

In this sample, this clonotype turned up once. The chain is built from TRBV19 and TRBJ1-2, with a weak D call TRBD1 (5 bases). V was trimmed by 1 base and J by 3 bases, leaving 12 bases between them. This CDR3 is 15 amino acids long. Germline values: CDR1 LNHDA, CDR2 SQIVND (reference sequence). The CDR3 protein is CASSIVRREDYGYTF. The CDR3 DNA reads TGTGCCAGTAGTATAGTTCGCAGGGAAGACTATGGCTACACCTTC.

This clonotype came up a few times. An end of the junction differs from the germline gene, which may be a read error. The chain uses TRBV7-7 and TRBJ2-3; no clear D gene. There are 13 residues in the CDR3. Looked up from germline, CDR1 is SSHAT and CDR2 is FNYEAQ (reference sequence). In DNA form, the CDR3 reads TGTGCTAGCAGCCTTGGGGTTACTTCTTCGCAGTATTTT. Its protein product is CASSLGVTSSQYF.

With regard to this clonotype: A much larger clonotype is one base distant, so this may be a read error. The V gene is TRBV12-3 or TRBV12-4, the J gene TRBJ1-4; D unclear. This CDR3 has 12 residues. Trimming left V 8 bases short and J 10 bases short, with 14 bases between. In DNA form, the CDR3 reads TGTGCCAGCGGGGTAGTACGGGGAAAACTGTTTTTT. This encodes CASGVVRGKLFF.